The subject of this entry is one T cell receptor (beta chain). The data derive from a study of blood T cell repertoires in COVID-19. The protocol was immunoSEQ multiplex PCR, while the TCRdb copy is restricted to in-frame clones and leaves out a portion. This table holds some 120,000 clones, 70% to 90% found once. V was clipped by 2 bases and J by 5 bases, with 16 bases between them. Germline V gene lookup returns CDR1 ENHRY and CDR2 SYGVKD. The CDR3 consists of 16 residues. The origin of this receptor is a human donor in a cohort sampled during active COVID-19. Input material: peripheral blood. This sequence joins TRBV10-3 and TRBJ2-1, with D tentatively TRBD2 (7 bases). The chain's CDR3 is CAISERGGGDNNEQFF. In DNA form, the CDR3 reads TGTGCCATCAGTGAGAGGGGGGGAGGAGACAACAATGAGCAGTTCTTC.